This is a list of T cell receptor beta chains from one sample in a study of blood T cell repertoires in COVID-19. The method was immunoSEQ multiplex PCR; TCRdb's version includes in-frame clones alone and lacks a portion of them. The table lists roughly 250,000 clones, around 90% of them singletons. Material for sequencing was peripheral blood. Every receptor here comes from a woman in her forties with acute or convalescent COVID-19. Both conserved end residues are part of each CDR3. Fields, in order: D gene, J gene, CDR3 length, V gene, CDR3 protein. A D gene is named only where the DNA matches it firmly.

>NA|TRBJ2-2|14|TRBV19
CASSQGSNTGELFF
>TRBD1|TRBJ1-1|15|TRBV19
CAIQGTGRRNTEAFF
>NA|TRBJ1-1|14|TRBV27
CASEKQGMNTEAFF
>NA|TRBJ1-5|15|TRBV2
CASTPRRGSNQPQHF
>NA|TRBJ1-1|14|TRBV6-5
CASKTGHMNTEAFF
>TRBD1|TRBJ1-6|20|TRBV2
CASSDYGTASAVYGNSPLHF
>TRBD1|TRBJ1-1|17|TRBV5-1
CASSLVSGQGPNTEAFF
>NA|TRBJ1-3|17|TRBV10-3
CAIRPDRSRPSGNTIYF
>NA|TRBJ1-6|18|TRBV2
CASSEKGKPSSYNSPLHF
>TRBD2|TRBJ2-3|17|TRBV24-1
CATSDLLAGSRADTQYF
>NA|TRBJ1-2|15|TRBV9
CASSVGGTNLRDYTF
>NA|TRBJ1-2|13|TRBV5-5
CASSLGQNYGYTF
>NA|TRBJ2-3|15|TRBV11-2
CASSLGGRVADTQYF
>NA|TRBJ1-2|15|TRBV5-1
CASSLEEGTLGGYTF
>TRBD1|TRBJ1-4|16|TRBV4-2
CASSPAGQGVAEKLFF
>NA|TRBJ2-3|13|TRBV9
CASSGGATDTQYF
>TRBD1|TRBJ2-3|13|TRBV4-1
CASKDRGGDTQYF
>NA|TRBJ1-5|16|TRBV4-1
CASSQEGRAGNQPQHF
>NA|TRBJ1-1|14|TRBV5-1
CASSLASGDTEAFF
>TRBD1|TRBJ1-2|13|TRBV24-1
CATARDRVSGYTF
>NA|TRBJ2-1|15|TRBV10-1
CASRRDTGSYNEQFF
>TRBD1|TRBJ1-6|16|TRBV7-2
CASSQGTGGFGSPLHF
>NA|TRBJ1-1|17|TRBV7-2
CASSLYSVRGADTEAFF
>TRBD1|TRBJ2-3|15|TRBV27
CASSAPGQGVDTQYF
>NA|TRBJ2-2|16|TRBV2
CASSEALRGKAGELFF
>TRBD1|TRBJ1-1|16|TRBV30
CAWSSRTTGGRTEAFF
>TRBD1|TRBJ1-2|11|TRBV30
CAWNQGAGYTF
>NA|TRBJ1-1|13|TRBV25-1
CASRGPNNFEAFF
>NA|TRBJ2-2|17|TRBV29-1
CSALGHRYRENTGELFF
>TRBD1|TRBJ1-2|14|TRBV5-1
CASSLRGQGAGYTF
>TRBD1|TRBJ1-1|16|TRBV4-1
CASSRILGTGGTEAFF
>TRBD2|TRBJ2-1|15|TRBV9
CASTQAGASYNEQFF
>TRBD1|TRBJ2-3|18|TRBV12-5
CASGFRFPLGQGSDTQYF
>NA|TRBJ1-1|13|TRBV5-1
CASALQDSTEAFF
>TRBD1|TRBJ1-2|16|TRBV5-1
CASSLGQGATNYGYTF
>NA|TRBJ1-4|15|TRBV5-1
CASSSGGGDSEKLFF
>NA|TRBJ1-2|15|TRBV19
CASSIKGSSNYGYTF
>TRBD1|TRBJ1-4|18|TRBV9
CASSAPMTGDGTNEKLFF
>TRBD2|TRBJ2-3|14|TRBV5-8
CASRGLASADTQYF
>NA|TRBJ1-1|13|TRBV19
CASTHFRGTEAFF
>TRBD1|TRBJ1-1|15|TRBV10-1
CASSPRTGANTEAFF
>TRBD2|TRBJ2-5|15|TRBV4-1
CASSHGTSGLETQYF
>TRBD2|TRBJ2-1|15|TRBV10-3
CAISVGTSVIDEQFF
>NA|TRBJ1-6|15|TRBV4-2
CASSQESGGNSPLHF
>NA|TRBJ2-6|16|TRBV29-1
CSVEVQVLSGANVLTF
>TRBD1|TRBJ2-5|14|TRBV6-5
CASRTTGGGETQYF
>TRBD1|TRBJ2-5|15|TRBV5-1
CASSPPLTGEETQYF
>TRBD2|TRBJ2-3|20|TRBV5-8
CASSSASGLTSWGLGDTQYF
>TRBD2|TRBJ2-1|15|TRBV6-6
CASSYVGGGYNEQFF